A selection of T cell receptor delta chains follows, all from one sample in a study of Vδ1+ human thymocytes. TCRdb re-called clones from the multiplex PCR reads via CATT. The sample has some 73,000 delta-chain clones; around 35% are singletons. What was sequenced was Vdelta1+ gamma-delta thymocytes from the thymus. The source is a boy less than two years old who had congenital heart surgery. CDR3s include the opening cysteine and the closing phenylalanine or tryptophan. The order of the fields is V gene, J gene, CDR3 protein.

v_call: TRDV1; j_call: TRDJ1; cdr3_aa: CALSSFTPLVHTDKLIF
v_call: TRDV1; j_call: TRDJ1; cdr3_aa: CALGELTACPLDKLIF
v_call: TRDV1; j_call: TRDJ1; cdr3_aa: CALGELRGIPYTDKLIF
v_call: TRDV1; j_call: TRDJ1; cdr3_aa: CALGEPRGILGAPTDKLIF
v_call: TRDV1; j_call: TRDJ1; cdr3_aa: CALGSLRLGESGLIF
v_call: TRDV1; j_call: TRDJ1; cdr3_aa: CALGELAPLFTDKLIF
v_call: TRDV1; j_call: TRDJ1; cdr3_aa: CALEVANTGADKLIF
v_call: TRDV1; j_call: TRDJ1; cdr3_aa: CALGEPPSSGLGSHKLIF
v_call: TRDV1; j_call: TRDJ1; cdr3_aa: CALGLPPVLGVLYTDKLIF
v_call: TRDV1; j_call: TRDJ1; cdr3_aa: CALGEPRYDLYWGIVDKLIF
v_call: TRDV1; j_call: TRDJ1; cdr3_aa: CALGEKPPRVLGDLKLIF
v_call: TRDV1; j_call: TRDJ1; cdr3_aa: CALGERETLRDKLIF
v_call: TRDV1; j_call: TRDJ2; cdr3_aa: CALGEGIRWGIKEAAQLFF
v_call: TRDV1; j_call: TRDJ1; cdr3_aa: CALGEPLGMKRTTDKLIF
v_call: TRDV1; j_call: TRDJ1; cdr3_aa: CALEELPTPGGPYPPTDKLIF
v_call: TRDV1; j_call: TRDJ1; cdr3_aa: CALGELSPRWGIVDKLIF
v_call: TRDV1; j_call: TRDJ1; cdr3_aa: CALGEFGQFARTDKLIF
v_call: TRDV1; j_call: TRDJ1; cdr3_aa: CALGHRFLWADKLIF
v_call: TRDV1; j_call: TRDJ1; cdr3_aa: CALGDASPLLGSHRGTDKLIF
v_call: TRDV2; j_call: TRDJ1; cdr3_aa: CACDTVLGDTPYTDKLIF
v_call: TRDV1; j_call: TRDJ1; cdr3_aa: CALGDPNSYWGIRTDKLIF
v_call: TRDV1; j_call: TRDJ1; cdr3_aa: CALGAPSDWGIRDKLIF
v_call: TRDV1; j_call: TRDJ1; cdr3_aa: CALGDPEGLPTGGTDKLIF
v_call: TRDV1; j_call: TRDJ1; cdr3_aa: CALGELVPPVLGDPYTDKLIF
v_call: TRDV1; j_call: TRDJ1; cdr3_aa: CALGKLPIRGTYLGYTDKLIF
v_call: TRDV1; j_call: TRDJ1; cdr3_aa: CALGRRFRSWGIQADKLIF
v_call: TRDV1; j_call: TRDJ1; cdr3_aa: CALGATRTLPTAAEDSTDKLIF
v_call: TRDV1; j_call: TRDJ1; cdr3_aa: CALGERKCLGDPRYTDKLIF
v_call: TRDV1; j_call: TRDJ1; cdr3_aa: CALGERETFWGYTDKLIF
v_call: TRDV1; j_call: TRDJ1; cdr3_aa: CALGGEIYF
v_call: TRDV1; j_call: TRDJ1; cdr3_aa: CALGESPSGVSYTDKLIF
v_call: TRDV1; j_call: TRDJ1; cdr3_aa: CALGEQPDKLIF
v_call: TRDV1; j_call: TRDJ1; cdr3_aa: CALGELTGGYGDDKLIF
v_call: TRDV1; j_call: TRDJ1; cdr3_aa: CALGEQLVFLSTGDTDKLIF
v_call: TRDV1; j_call: TRDJ1; cdr3_aa: CALGTCYEGEYTDKLIF
v_call: TRDV1; j_call: TRDJ1; cdr3_aa: CALGFPFPTLGTAYTDKLIF
v_call: TRDV1; j_call: TRDJ1; cdr3_aa: CALGDCGAPKLGVYTDKLIF
v_call: TRDV1; j_call: TRDJ1; cdr3_aa: CALGEGRLGDGLTDKLIF
v_call: TRDV1; j_call: TRDJ1; cdr3_aa: CALGAAEGWGHHTDKLIF
v_call: TRDV1; j_call: TRDJ1; cdr3_aa: CALGEGPLVRDSLLPTLTDKLIF
v_call: TRDV1; j_call: TRDJ1; cdr3_aa: CALGEKAYALGDTTQSFRKLIF
v_call: TRDV1; j_call: TRDJ1; cdr3_aa: CALGEGIPRAYTDKLIF
v_call: TRDV1; j_call: TRDJ1; cdr3_aa: CALGWQFLGGVADTDKLIF
v_call: TRDV1; j_call: TRDJ1; cdr3_aa: CALGKTTGLTGLPRTGGAYTDKLIF
v_call: TRDV1; j_call: TRDJ1; cdr3_aa: CALGERLGVSDTDKLIF
v_call: TRDV1; j_call: TRDJ1; cdr3_aa: CALGKGYRADKLIF
v_call: TRDV1; j_call: TRDJ1; cdr3_aa: CALGEGLLPDKLIF
v_call: TRDV1; j_call: TRDJ1; cdr3_aa: CALLILWGIDRYTDKLIF
v_call: TRDV1; j_call: TRDJ1; cdr3_aa: CALGERDWGTHHTDKLIF
v_call: TRDV1; j_call: TRDJ1; cdr3_aa: CALGELSRDSSPYTDKLIF
v_call: TRDV1; j_call: TRDJ1; cdr3_aa: CALGEPDLRTGGPYTDKLIF
v_call: TRDV1; j_call: TRDJ1; cdr3_aa: CAQLPSSYGSFHDKLIF
v_call: TRDV1; j_call: TRDJ1; cdr3_aa: CALGEYIPPTPGGYLVNTDKLIF
v_call: TRDV1; j_call: TRDJ1; cdr3_aa: CALGELGPSTYTDKLIF
v_call: TRDV1; j_call: TRDJ1; cdr3_aa: CALGEDPLEGIRTYTDKLIF
v_call: TRDV1; j_call: TRDJ1; cdr3_aa: CALGEPSGTNWGSRDKLIF
v_call: TRDV1; j_call: TRDJ1; cdr3_aa: CALGELVASHVDWGSDTDKLIF
v_call: TRDV1; j_call: TRDJ1; cdr3_aa: CALCPPSRGLHTDKLIF
v_call: TRDV1; j_call: TRDJ1; cdr3_aa: CALGVGTPLTGGYVADKLIF
v_call: TRDV1; j_call: TRDJ1; cdr3_aa: CALGEAAYWRASDRSTGGYAEADKLIF